This TCR beta chain was profiled in a study of shared clonotypes between healthy human individuals. Clones were sequenced by immunoSEQ multiplex PCR, and TCRdb holds only the in-frame ones, with some missing. The data hold hundreds of thousands of clones, with approximately 96% observed a single time. This CDR3 comprises 12 residues. Germline V gene data show CDR1 as LNHDA and CDR2 as SQIVND (reference sequence). V lost 5 bases, J lost 5 bases, and 1 base stayed unmatched. As defined, naive CD8 cells were CD45RO-negative and positively selected for CCR7, with terminally differentiated effector memory CD45RA+ cells excluded.

The sequence was collected from a woman aged 25-40 years in good health. Source material: naive CD8+ T cells sorted from blood. V gene TRBV19 combines with J gene TRBJ2-3, with TRBD2 identical over 7 bases. The CDR3 spells CASSLAGDTQYF. Here the CDR3 DNA reads TGTGCCAGTAGTTTAGCGGGAGATACGCAGTATTTT.